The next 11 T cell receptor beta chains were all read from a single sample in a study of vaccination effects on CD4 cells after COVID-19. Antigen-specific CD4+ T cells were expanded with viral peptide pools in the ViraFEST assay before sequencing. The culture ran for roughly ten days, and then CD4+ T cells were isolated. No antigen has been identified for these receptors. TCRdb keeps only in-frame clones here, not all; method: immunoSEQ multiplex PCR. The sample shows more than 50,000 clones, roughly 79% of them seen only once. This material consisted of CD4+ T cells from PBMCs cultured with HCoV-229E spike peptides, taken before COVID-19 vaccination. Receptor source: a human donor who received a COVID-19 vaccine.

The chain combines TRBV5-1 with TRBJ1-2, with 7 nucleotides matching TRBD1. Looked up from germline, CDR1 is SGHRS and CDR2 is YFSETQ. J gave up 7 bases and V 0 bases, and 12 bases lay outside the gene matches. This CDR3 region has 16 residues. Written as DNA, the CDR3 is TGCGCCAGCAGCTTGGTGTCAGGGGGTCCGGGGACTGGCTACACCTTC. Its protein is CASSLVSGGPGTGYTF.

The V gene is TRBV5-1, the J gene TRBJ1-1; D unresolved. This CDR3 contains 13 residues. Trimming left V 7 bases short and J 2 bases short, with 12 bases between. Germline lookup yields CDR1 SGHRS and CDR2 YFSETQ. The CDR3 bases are TGCGCCAGCGGAACTGGGGTTAACACTGAAGCTTTCTTT. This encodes CASGTGVNTEAFF.

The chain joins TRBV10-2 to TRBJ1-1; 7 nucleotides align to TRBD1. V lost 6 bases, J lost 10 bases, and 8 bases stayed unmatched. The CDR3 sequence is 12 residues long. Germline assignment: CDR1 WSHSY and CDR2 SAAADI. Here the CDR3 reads CASRDPTGLAFF. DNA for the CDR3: TGCGCCAGCAGAGACCCGACAGGGTTAGCTTTCTTT.

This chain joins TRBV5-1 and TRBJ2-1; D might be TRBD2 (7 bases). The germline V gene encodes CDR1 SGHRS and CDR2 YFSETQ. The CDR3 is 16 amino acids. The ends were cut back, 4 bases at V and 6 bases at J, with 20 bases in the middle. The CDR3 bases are TGCGCCAGCAGCCCCCCGAGGGGGGGTCTAACCAATGAGCAGTTCTTC. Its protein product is CASSPPRGGLTNEQFF. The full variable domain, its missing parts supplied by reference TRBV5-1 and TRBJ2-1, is KAGVTQTPRYLIKTRGQQVTLSCSPISGHRSVSWYQQTPGQGLQFLFEYFSETQRNKGNFPGRFSGRQFSNSRSEMNVSTLELGDSALYLCASSPPRGGLTNEQFFGPGTRLTVL.

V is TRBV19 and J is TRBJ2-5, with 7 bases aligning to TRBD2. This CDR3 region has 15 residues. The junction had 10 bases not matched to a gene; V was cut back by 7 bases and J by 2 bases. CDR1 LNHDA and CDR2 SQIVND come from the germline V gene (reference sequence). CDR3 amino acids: CASKDGGSGQETQYF. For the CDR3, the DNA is TGTGCCAGTAAGGACGGGGGTAGCGGGCAAGAGACCCAGTACTTC.

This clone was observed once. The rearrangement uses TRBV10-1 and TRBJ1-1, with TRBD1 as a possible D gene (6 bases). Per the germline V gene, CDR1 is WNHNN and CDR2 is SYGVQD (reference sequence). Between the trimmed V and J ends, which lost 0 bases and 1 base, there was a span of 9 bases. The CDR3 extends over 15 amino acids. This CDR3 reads CASSESRQANTEAFF. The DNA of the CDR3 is TGCGCCAGCAGTGAGTCAAGACAGGCGAACACTGAAGCTTTCTTT.

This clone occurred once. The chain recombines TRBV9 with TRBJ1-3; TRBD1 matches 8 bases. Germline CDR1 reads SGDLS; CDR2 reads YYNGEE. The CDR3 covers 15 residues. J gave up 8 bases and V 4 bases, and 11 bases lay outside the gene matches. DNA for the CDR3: TGTGCCAGCAGCCCCACCCTTACAGGGGGGGACACCATATATTTT. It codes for CASSPTLTGGDTIYF.

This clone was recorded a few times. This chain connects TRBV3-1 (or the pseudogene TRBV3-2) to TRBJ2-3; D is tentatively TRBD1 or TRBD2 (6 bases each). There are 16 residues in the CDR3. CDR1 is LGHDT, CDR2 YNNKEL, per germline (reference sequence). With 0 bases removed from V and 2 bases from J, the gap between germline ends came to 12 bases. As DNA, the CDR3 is TGTGCCAGCAGCCAAGATCTACAGGGACTCACAGATACGCAGTATTTT. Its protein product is CASSQDLQGLTDTQYF.

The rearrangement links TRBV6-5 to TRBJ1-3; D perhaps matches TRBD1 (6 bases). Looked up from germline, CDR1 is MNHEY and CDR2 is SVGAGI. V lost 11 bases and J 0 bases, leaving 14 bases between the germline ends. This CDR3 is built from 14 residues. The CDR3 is CAYRETRSGNTIYF. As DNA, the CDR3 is TGTGCCTACAGGGAGACACGCTCTGGAAACACCATATATTTT.

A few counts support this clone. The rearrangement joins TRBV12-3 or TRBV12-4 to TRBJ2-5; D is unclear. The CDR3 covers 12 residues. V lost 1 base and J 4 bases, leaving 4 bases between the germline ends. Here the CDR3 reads CASSLEGETQYF. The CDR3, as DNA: TGTGCCAGCAGTTTAGAAGGAGAGACCCAGTACTTC.

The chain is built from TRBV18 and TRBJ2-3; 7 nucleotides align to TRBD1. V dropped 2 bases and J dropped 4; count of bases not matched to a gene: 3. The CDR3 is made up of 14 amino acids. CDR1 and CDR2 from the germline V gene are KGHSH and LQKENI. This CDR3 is CASSPNQGADTQYF. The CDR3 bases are TGTGCCAGCTCACCAAACCAGGGGGCAGATACGCAGTATTTT.